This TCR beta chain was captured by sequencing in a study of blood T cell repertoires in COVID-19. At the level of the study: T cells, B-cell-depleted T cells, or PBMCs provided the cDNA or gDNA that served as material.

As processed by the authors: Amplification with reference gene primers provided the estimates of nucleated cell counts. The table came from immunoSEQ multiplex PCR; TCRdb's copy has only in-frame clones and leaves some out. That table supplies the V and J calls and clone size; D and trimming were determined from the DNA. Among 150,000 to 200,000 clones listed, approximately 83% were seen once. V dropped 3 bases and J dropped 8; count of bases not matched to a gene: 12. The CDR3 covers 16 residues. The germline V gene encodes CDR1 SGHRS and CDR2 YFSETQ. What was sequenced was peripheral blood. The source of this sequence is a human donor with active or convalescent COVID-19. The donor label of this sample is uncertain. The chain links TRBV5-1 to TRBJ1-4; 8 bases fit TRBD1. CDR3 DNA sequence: TGCGCCAGCAGCTCAACCGCAAGACAGGGGAAGGAAAAACTGTTTTTT. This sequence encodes CASSSTARQGKEKLFF.